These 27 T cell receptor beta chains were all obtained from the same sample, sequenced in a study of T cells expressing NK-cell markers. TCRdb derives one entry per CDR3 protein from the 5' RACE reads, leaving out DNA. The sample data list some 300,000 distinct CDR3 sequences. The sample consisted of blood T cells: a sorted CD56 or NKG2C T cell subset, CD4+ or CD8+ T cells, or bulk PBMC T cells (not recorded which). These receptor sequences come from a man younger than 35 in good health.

The CDR3 loop is CASFGTDDSGANVLTF. The rearrangement joins TRBV6-2 or TRBV6-3 to TRBJ2-6; checking the TCRdb D call of TRBD1 is not possible without DNA. CDR3 length equals 16 residues. Germline V gene lookup returns CDR1 MNHEY and CDR2 SVGEGT.

The CDR3 sequence: CASSLGGGTSPYNEQFF. The rearrangement joins TRBV7-2 to TRBJ2-1; the D call from TCRdb, TRBD2, cannot be confirmed without DNA. The CDR3 has 17 amino acids. Germline-derived CDR1 and CDR2 are SGHTA and FQGNSA.

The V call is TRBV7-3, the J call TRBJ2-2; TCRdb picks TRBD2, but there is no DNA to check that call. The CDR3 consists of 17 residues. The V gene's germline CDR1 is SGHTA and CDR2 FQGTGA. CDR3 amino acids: CASSSFLASGRAGELFF.

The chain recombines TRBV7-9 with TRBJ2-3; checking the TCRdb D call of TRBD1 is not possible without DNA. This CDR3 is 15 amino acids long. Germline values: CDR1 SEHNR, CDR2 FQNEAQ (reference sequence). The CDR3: CAIPPTRGFTDTQYF.

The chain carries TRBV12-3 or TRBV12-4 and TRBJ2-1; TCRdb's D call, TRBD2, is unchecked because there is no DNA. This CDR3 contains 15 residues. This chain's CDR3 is CARLLAGDSMAEQFF.

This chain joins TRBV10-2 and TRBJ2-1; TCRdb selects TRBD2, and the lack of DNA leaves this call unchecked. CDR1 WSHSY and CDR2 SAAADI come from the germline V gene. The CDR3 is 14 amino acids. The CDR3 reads CASSEGSVYNEQFF.

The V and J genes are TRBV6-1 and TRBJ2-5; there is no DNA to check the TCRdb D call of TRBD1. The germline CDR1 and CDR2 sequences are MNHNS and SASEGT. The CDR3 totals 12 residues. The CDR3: CASFSRGETQYF.

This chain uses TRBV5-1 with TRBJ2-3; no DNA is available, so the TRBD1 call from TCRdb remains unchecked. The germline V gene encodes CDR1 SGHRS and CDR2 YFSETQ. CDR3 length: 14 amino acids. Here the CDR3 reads CASSPRVGTDTQYF.

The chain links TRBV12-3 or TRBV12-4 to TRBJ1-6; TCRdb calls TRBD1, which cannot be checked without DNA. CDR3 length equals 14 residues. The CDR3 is CASRIRDRGSPLHF.

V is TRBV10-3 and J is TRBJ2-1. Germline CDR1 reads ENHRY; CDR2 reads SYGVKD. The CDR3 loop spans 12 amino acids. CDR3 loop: CAISVGESEQFF.

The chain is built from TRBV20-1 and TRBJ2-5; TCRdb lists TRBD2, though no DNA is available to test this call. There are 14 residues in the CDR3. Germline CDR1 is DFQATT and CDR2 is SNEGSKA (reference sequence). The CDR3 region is CSATTGTLQETQYF.

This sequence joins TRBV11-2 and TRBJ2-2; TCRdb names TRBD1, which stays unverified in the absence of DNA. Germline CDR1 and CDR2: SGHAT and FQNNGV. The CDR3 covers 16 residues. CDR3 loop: CASSLDGGGGTGELFF.

This chain's CDR3 is CSAAPLGQWEDTQYF. This chain connects TRBV20-1 to TRBJ2-3; TCRdb picks TRBD1, but there is no DNA to check that call. Germline CDR1 reads DFQATT; CDR2 reads SNEGSKA (reference sequence). The CDR3 is made up of 15 amino acids.

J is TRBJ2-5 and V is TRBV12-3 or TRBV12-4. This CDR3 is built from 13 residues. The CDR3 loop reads CASSLARIETQYF.

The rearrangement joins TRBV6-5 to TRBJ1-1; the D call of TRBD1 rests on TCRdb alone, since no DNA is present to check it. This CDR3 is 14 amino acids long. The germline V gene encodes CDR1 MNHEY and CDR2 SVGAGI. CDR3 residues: CASIPPQGSTEAFF.

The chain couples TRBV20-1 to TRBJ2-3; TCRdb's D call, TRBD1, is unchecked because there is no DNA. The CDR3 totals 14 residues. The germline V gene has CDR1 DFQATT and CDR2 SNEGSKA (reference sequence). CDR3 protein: CSAGVGAGTDTQYF.

The CDR3 spells CSARDSRAYANTGELFF. The V gene is TRBV20-1, the J gene TRBJ2-2; TCRdb gives TRBD2 as the D gene, but with no DNA this cannot be confirmed. The CDR3 runs to 17 residues. Looked up from germline, CDR1 is DFQATT and CDR2 is SNEGSKA (reference sequence).

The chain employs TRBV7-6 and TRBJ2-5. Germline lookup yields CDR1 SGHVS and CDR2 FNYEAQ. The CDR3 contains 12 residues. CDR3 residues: CASSPYTKTQYF.

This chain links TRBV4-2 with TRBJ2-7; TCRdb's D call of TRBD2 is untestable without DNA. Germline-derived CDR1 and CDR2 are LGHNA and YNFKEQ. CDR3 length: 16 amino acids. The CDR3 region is CASSQVWAGDHYEQYF.

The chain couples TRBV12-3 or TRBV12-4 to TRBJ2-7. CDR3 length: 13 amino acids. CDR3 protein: CASSLAPGPEQYF.

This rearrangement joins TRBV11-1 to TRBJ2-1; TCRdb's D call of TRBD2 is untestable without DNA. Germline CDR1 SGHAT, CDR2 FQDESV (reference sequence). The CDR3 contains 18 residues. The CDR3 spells CASSSPWGGTSIYNEQFF. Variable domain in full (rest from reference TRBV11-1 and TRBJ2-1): EAEVAQSPRYKITEKSQAVAFWCDPISGHATLYWYRQILGQGPELLVQFQDESVVDDSQLPKDRFSAERLKGVDSTLKIQPAELGDSAMYLCASSSPWGGTSIYNEQFFGPGTRLTVL.

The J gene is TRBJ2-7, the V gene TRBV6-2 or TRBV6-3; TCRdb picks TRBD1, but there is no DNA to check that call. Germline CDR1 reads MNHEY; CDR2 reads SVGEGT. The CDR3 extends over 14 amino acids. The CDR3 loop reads CASRGQGLSYEQYF.

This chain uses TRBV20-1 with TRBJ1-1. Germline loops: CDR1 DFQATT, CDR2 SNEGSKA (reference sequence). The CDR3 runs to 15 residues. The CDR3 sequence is CSARDWKGPNTEAFF.

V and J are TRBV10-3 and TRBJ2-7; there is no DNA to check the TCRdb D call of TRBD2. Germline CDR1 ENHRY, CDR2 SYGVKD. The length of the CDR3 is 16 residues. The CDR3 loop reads CAISEYLAGGSYEQYF.

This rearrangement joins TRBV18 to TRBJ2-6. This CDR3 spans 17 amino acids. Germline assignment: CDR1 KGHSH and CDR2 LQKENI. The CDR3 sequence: CASSPPSFRSGANVLTF.

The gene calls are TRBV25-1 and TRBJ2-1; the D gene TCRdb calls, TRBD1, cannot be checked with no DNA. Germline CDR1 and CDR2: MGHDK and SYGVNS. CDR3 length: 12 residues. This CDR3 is CARVAGQYEQFF.

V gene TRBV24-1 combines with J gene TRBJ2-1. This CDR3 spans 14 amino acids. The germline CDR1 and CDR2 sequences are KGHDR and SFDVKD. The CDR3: CATSPTLAHNEQFF.